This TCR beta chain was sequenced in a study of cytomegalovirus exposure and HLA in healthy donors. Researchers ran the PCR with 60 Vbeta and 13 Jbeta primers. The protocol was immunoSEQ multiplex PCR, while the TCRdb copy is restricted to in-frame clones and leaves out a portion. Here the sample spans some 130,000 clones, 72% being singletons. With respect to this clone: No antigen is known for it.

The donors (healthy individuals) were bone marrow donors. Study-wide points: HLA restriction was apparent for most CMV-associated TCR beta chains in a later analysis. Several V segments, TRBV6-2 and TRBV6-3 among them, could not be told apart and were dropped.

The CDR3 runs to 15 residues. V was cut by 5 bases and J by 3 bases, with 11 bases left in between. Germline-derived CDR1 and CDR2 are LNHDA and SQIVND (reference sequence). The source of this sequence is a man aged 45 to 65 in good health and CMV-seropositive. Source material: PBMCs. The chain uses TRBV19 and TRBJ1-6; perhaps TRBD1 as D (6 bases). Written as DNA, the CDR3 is TGTGCCAGTAGTGACCAGGGGAACTATAATTCACCCCTCCACTTT. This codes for CASSDQGNYNSPLHF.